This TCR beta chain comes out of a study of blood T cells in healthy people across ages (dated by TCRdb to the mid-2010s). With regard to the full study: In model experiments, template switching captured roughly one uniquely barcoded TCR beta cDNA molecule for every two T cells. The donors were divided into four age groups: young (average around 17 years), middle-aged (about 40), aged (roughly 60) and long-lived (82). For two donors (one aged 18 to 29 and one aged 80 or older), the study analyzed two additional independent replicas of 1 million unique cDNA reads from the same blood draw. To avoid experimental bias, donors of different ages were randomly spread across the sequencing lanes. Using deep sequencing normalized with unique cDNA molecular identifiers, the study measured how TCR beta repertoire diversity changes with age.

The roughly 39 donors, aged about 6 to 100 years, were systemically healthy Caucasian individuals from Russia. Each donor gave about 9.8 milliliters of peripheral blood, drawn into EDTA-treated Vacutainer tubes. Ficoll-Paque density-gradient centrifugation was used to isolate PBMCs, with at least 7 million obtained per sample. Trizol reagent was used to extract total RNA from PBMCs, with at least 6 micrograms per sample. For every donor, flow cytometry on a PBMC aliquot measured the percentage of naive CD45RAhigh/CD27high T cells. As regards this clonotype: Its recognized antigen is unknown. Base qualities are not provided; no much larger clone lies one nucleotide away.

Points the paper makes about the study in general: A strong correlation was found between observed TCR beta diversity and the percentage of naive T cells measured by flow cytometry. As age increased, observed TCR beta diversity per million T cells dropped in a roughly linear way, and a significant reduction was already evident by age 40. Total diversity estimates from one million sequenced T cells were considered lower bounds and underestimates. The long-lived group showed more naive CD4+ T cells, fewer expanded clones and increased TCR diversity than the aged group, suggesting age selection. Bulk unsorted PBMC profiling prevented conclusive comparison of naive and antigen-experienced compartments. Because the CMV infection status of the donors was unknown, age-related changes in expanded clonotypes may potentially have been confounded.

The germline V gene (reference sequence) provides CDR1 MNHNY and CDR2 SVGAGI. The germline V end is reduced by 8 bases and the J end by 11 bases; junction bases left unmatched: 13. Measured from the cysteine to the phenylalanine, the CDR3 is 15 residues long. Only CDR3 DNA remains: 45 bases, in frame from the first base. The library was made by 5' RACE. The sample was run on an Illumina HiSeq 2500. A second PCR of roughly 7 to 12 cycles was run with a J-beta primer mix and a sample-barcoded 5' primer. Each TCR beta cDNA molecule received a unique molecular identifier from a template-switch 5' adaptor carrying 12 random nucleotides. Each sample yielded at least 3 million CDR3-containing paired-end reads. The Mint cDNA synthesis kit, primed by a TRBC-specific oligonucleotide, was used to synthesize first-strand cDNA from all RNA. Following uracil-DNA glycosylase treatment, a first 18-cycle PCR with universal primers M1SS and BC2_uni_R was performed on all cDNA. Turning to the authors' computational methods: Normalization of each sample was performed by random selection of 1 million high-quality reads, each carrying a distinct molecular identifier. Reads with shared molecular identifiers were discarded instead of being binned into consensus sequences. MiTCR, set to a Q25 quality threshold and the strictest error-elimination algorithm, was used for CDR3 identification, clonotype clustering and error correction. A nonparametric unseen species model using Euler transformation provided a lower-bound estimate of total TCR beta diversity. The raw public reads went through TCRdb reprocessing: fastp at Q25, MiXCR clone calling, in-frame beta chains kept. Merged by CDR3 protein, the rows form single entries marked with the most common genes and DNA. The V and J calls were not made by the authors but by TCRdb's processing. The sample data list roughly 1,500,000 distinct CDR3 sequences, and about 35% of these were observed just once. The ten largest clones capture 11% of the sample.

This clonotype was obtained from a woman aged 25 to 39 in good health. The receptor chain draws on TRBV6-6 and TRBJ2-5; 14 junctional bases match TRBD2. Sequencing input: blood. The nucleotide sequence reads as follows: TGTGCCAGCGGCCGACTAGCGGGGGGGCTAGGAGAGCAGTACTTC. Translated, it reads CASGRLAGGLGEQYF.